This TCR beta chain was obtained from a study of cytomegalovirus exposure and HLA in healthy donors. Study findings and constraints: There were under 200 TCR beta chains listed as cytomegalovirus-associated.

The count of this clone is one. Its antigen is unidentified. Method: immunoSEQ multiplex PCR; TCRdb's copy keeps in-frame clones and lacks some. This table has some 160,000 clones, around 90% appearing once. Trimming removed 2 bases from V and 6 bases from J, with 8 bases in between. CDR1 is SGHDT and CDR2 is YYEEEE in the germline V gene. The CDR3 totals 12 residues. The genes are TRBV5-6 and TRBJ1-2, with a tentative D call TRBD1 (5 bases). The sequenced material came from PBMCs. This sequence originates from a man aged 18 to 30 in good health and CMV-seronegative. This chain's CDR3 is CASSFGGDGYTF. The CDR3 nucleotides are TGTGCCAGCAGCTTTGGGGGGGATGGCTACACCTTC.